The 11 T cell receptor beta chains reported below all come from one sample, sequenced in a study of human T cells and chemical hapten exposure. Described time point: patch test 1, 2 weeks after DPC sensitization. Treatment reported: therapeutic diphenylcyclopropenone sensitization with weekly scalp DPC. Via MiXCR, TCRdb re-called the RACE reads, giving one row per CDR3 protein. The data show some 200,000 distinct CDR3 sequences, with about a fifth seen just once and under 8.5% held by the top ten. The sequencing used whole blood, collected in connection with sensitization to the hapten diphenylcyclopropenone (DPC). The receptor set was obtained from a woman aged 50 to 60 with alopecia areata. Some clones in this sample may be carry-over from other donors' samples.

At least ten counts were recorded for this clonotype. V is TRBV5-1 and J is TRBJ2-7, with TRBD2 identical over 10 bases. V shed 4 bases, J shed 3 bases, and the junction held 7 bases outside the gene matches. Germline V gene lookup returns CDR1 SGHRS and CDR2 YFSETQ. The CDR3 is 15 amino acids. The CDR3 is CASSTSAGGVYEQYF. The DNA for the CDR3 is TGCGCCAGCAGCACCTCAGCGGGAGGGGTCTACGAGCAGTACTTC.

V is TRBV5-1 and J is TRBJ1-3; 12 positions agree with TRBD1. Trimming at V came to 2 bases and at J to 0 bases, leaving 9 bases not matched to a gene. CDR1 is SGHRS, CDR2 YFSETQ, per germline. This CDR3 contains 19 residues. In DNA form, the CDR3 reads TGCGCCAGCAGCTTTAAGGGACAGGGGGCTGACAGCTCTGGAAACACCATATATTTT. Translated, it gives CASSFKGQGADSSGNTIYF. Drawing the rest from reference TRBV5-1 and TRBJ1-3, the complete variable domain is KAGVTQTPRYLIKTRGQQVTLSCSPISGHRSVSWYQQTPGQGLQFLFEYFSETQRNKGNFPGRFSGRQFSNSRSEMNVSTLELGDSALYLCASSFKGQGADSSGNTIYFGEGSWLTVV.

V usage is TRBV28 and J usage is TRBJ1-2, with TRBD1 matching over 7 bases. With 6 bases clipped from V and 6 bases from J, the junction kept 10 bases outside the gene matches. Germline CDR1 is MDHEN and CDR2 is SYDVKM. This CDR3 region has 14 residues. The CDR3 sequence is CASRLGGAWDGYTF. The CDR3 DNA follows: TGTGCCAGCAGGCTAGGGGGCGCGTGGGATGGCTACACCTTC.

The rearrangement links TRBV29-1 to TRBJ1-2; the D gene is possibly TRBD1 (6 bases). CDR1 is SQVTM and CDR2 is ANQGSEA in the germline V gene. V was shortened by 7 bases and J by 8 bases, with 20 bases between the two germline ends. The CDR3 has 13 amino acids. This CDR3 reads CSGADSSGGGYTF. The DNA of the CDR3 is TGCAGCGGAGCGGACAGCTCCGGGGGGGGCTACACCTTC.

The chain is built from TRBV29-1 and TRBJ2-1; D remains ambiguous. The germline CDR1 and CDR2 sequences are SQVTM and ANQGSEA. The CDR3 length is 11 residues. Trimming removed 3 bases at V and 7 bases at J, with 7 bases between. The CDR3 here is CSVDLVNEQFF. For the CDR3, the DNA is TGCAGCGTTGACTTGGTTAATGAGCAGTTCTTC.

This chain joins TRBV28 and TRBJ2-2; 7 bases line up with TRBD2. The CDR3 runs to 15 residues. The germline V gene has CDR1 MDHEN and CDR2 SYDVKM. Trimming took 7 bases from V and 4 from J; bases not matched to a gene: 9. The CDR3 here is CASISVPGGTGELFF. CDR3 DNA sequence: TGTGCCAGCATCTCGGTTCCGGGAGGCACCGGGGAGCTGTTTTTT.

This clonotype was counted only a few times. The CDR3 nucleotides read TGTGCCACCTCAACCGGGACAGGGTCCTACGAGCAGTACTTC. The encoded protein is CATSTGTGSYEQYF. The chain links TRBV24-1 to TRBJ2-7, with 9 bases aligning to TRBD1. CDR1 is KGHDR, CDR2 SFDVKD, per germline. This CDR3 is 14 amino acids long. V trimming: 9 bases; J trimming: 1 base; junction bases outside the gene matches: 6.

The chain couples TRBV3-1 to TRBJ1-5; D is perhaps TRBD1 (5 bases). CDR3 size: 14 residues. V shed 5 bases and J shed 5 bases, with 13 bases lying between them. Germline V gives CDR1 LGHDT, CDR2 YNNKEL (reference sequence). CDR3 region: CASSSRQLDQPQHF. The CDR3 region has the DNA TGTGCCAGCAGCTCCCGACAGCTTGATCAGCCCCAGCATTTT.

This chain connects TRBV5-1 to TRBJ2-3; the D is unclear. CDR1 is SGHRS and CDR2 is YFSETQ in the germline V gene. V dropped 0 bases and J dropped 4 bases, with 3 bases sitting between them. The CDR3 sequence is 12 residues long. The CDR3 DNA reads TGCGCCAGCAGCTTGGAAGCAGATACGCAGTATTTT. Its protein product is CASSLEADTQYF.

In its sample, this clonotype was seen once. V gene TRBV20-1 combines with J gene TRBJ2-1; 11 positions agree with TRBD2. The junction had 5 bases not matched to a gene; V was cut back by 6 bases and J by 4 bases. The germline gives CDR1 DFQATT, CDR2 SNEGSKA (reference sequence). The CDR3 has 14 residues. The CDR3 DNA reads TGCAGTGCGGAGACTAGCGGGACATACAATGAGCAGTTCTTC. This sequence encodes CSAETSGTYNEQFF.

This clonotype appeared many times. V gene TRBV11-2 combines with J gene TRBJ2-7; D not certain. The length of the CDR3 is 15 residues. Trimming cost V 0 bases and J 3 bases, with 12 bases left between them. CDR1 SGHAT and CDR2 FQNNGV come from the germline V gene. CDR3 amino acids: CASSLEMYTDYEQYF. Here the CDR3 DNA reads TGTGCCAGCAGCTTAGAGATGTACACGGACTACGAGCAGTACTTC.